This T cell receptor (beta chain) was captured by sequencing in a study of T cells in Graves' hyperthyroidism and ophthalmopathy (dated by TCRdb to the late 2010s). Study-wide context: Peripheral blood was sampled at the time of initial diagnosis, prior to any treatment. In about 6 Graves' hyperthyroidism patients, the study also compared T-cell repertoires from thyroid tissue with T-cell repertoires from blood. An independent validation cohort of under 20 hyperthyroidism patients and approximately 17 patients who later progressed to ophthalmopathy tested prospective prediction of ophthalmopathy. After sampling, hyperthyroidism patients received methimazole starting at 30 mg daily, and ophthalmopathy patients received high-dose intravenous methylprednisolone. TCR Vbeta CDR3 sequencing of some 140 peripheral blood samples (under 45 ophthalmopathy, roughly 74 hyperthyroidism and approximately 17 progressor patients) is reported in the paper. The roughly 100 discovery patients were randomly divided into training and test sets at a 7:3 ratio. A discovery cohort of about 100 patients, approximately 44 with Graves' ophthalmopathy and about 58 with stable Graves' hyperthyroidism, was used to find distinguishing TCR V-J signatures.

What the research found in general, with its limitations: A 13 V-J signature model separated ophthalmopathy from stable hyperthyroidism, with approximately 87% sensitivity and about 81% specificity in cross-validation and 80%/75% in testing. No statistical method was used to fix the sample size in advance, and group allocation was not hidden from the investigators. Most expanded thyroid clonotypes (frequency above 0.001) were also found in blood, which suggests that blood repertoires may mirror thyroid immune responses. In validation, progression to ophthalmopathy was predicted by the model with nearly 71% sensitivity and roughly 76% specificity, a median of 6.5 months before onset.

In this sample, this clonotype turned up many times. Its antigen is still unknown. Qualities for individual bases were not recorded, and no much larger clone is one base off. TCR beta CDR3 regions were amplified from RNA transcripts. The TCR CDR3 was subjected to a first round of RT-PCR using the HTBI primer set and the Qiagen OneStep RT-PCR kit. Libraries were constructed in a second round of multiplex PCR, after which size selection and purification were carried out. Paired-end sequencing of the libraries was performed with 100 bp reads on an Illumina HiSeq2000. Concerning the study's data processing: Raw data were processed with SOAPnuke, discarding reads with adapters, uncalled bases, mean Phred below 15, or no exact constant-primer or identifier match. COPE v1.2.5 was used to merge high-quality paired reads, and clonotypes were defined as unique nucleotide sequences. MiTCR v1.1 was used to align the clonotypes against IMGT TRBV, TRBD and TRBJ reference segments. Only V-J combinations with frequency above 0.0001, covering 99% to 99.2% of repertoires, were analysed. A TCS score was defined as the ratio of F50 (clonal expansion) to E x V (chaos), with BLOSUM62-based TCRdist applied between CDR3 peptides within each V-J. Welch's t-statistics and random forest reduced some 510 V-J features to about 13, which were used in a naive Bayes classifier (R e1071). TCRdb trimmed public reads at Q25 via fastp, called clones via MiXCR and kept in-frame beta chains. Each record represents a unique CDR3 protein, reported with the most common genes and DNA among its rows. TCRdb's processing, not the authors' own work, is the source of the V and J calls. Across this sample there are around 240,000 distinct CDR3 sequences, with roughly 14% seen only once. Clones ranked in the top ten supply 10% to 15% of the sample.

Hyperthyroidism patients were newly diagnosed, had a disease duration of under 2 months, and were aged 18 to 65 years. The study excluded patients with uncontrolled infections, other autoimmune diseases, pregnancy or lactation. Diagnoses were based on clinical symptoms, serum thyroxine and TRAb, thyroid ultrasound and orbital computed tomography. For progressor patients, blood was drawn at the first diagnosis of hyperthyroidism, before any ophthalmopathy symptoms had appeared. PBMCs were separated from roughly 10 ml of fresh peripheral blood using Ficoll-Paque density gradient centrifugation. Progressor patients were initially diagnosed with Graves' hyperthyroidism and developed ophthalmopathy during follow-up. Total RNA was extracted with Trizol reagent, and quality was checked on an Agilent 2100 Bioanalyzer. Looking up the germline V gene yields CDR1 MNHEY and CDR2 SVGAGI. Trimming at the junction amounts to 0 bases on V and 7 bases on J, and the germline ends lie 9 bases apart. The CDR3, from cysteine to phenylalanine, totals 13 residues. Just CDR3 DNA is preserved here, 39 bases in frame from base 1.

The specimen was blood. The sequence came from a woman aged 40-49 years with Graves' hyperthyroidism that later progressed to Graves' ophthalmopathy. Here the chain combines TRBV6-5 and TRBJ1-1; no D segment can be confidently identified. The DNA sequence follows: TGTGCCAGCAGTTACTCTACGGGCATTGAAGCTTTCTTT. This encodes CASSYSTGIEAFF.